A selection of T cell receptor beta chains follows, all from one sample in a study of blood T cells in healthy people across ages. MiXCR, run by TCRdb on the 5' RACE reads, gives a single entry per CDR3 protein. Among about 970,000 distinct CDR3 sequences listed, 45% to 60% were seen once. The sample taken for sequencing was blood. These receptors all come from a woman between 55 and 75 years old in good health. CDR3s include the opening cysteine and the closing phenylalanine or tryptophan. D genes are given only for firm matches. For some rows the clone size is stated as once, few or many, or as a class when expanded; others skip it.

abundance: NA
d_gene: NA
j_gene: TRBJ2-7
v_gene: TRBV28
CDR3aa: CASSTPKFEQYF
CDR3nt: TGTGCCAGCAGTACCCCCAAGTTCGAGCAGTACTTC

abundance: NA
d_gene: NA
j_gene: TRBJ2-7
v_gene: TRBV4-3
CDR3aa: CASSQVRLREQYF
CDR3nt: TGCGCCAGCAGCCAAGTTCGGTTACGGGAGCAGTACTTC

abundance: NA
d_gene: TRBD2
j_gene: TRBJ2-3
v_gene: TRBV6-5
CDR3aa: CASRAAGVGADTQYF
CDR3nt: TGTGCCAGCAGAGCCGCGGGAGTAGGTGCAGATACGCAGTATTTT

abundance: NA
d_gene: NA
j_gene: TRBJ1-1
v_gene: TRBV27
CDR3aa: CASSYLDGNTEAFF
CDR3nt: TGTGCCAGCAGTTACCTCGACGGGAACACTGAAGCTTTCTTT

abundance: NA
d_gene: TRBD1
j_gene: TRBJ1-4
v_gene: TRBV5-1
CDR3aa: CASSDVQGANEKLFF
CDR3nt: TGCGCCAGCAGCGACGTACAGGGGGCAAATGAAAAACTGTTTTTT

abundance: NA
d_gene: TRBD2
j_gene: TRBJ2-1
v_gene: TRBV7-9
CDR3aa: CASSFRTSGVSYNEQFF
CDR3nt: TGTGCCAGCAGCTTCCGGACTAGCGGGGTATCCTACAATGAGCAGTTCTTC

abundance: NA
d_gene: NA
j_gene: TRBJ1-1
v_gene: TRBV3-1
CDR3aa: CASSQTSGKSAEAFF
CDR3nt: TGTGCCAGCAGCCAAACGTCAGGAAAGAGTGCTGAAGCTTTCTTT

abundance: few
d_gene: TRBD2
j_gene: TRBJ2-1
v_gene: TRBV7-2
CDR3aa: CASSLGSVGLAGPVFF
CDR3nt: TGTGCCAGCAGCTTAGGGAGTGTGGGACTAGCGGGACCAGTGTTCTTC

abundance: few
d_gene: NA
j_gene: TRBJ1-1
v_gene: TRBV12-3/TRBV12-4
CDR3aa: CASSLLGPEAFF
CDR3nt: TGTGCCAGCAGTTTACTGGGGCCTGAAGCTTTCTTT

abundance: NA
d_gene: TRBD1
j_gene: TRBJ1-5
v_gene: TRBV28
CDR3aa: CASSFPTGSAHSNQPQHF
CDR3nt: TGTGCCAGCAGTTTCCCGACAGGGTCTGCCCATAGCAATCAGCCCCAGCATTTT

abundance: NA
d_gene: TRBD2
j_gene: TRBJ2-7
v_gene: TRBV7-2
CDR3aa: CASSLASGTPYEQYF
CDR3nt: TGTGCCAGCAGCTTAGCTAGCGGGACCCCCTACGAGCAGTACTTC

abundance: few
d_gene: NA
j_gene: TRBJ2-5
v_gene: TRBV7-9
CDR3aa: CASSLFEQETQYF
CDR3nt: TGTGCCAGCAGCTTATTTGAACAAGAGACCCAGTACTTC

abundance: NA
d_gene: NA
j_gene: TRBJ2-5
v_gene: TRBV6-1
CDR3aa: CASSVRVTGETQYF
CDR3nt: TGTGCCAGCAGTGTCCGGGTGACCGGGGAGACCCAGTACTTC

abundance: NA
d_gene: NA
j_gene: TRBJ2-4
v_gene: TRBV12-3/TRBV12-4
CDR3aa: CASSLRDIQYF
CDR3nt: TGTGCCAGCAGTTTAAGGGACATTCAGTACTTC

abundance: NA
d_gene: NA
j_gene: TRBJ1-5
v_gene: TRBV21-1
CDR3aa: CASSKYSNQPQHF
CDR3nt: TGTGCCAGCAGCAAATATAGCAATCAGCCCCAGCATTTT

abundance: few
d_gene: TRBD2
j_gene: TRBJ2-7
v_gene: TRBV7-2
CDR3aa: CASSHGLGSYEQYF
CDR3nt: TGTGCCAGCAGCCACGGACTAGGGTCCTACGAGCAGTACTTC

abundance: NA
d_gene: TRBD2
j_gene: TRBJ2-7
v_gene: TRBV27
CDR3aa: CASSYSGTSFYEQYF
CDR3nt: TGTGCCAGCAGCTATTCCGGGACTAGCTTCTACGAGCAGTACTTC

abundance: NA
d_gene: NA
j_gene: TRBJ2-1
v_gene: TRBV10-3
CDR3aa: CTISESEHSEQFF
CDR3nt: TGTACCATCAGTGAGTCAGAACACAGTGAGCAGTTCTTC

abundance: many
d_gene: NA
j_gene: TRBJ2-5
v_gene: TRBV4-1
CDR3aa: CASSQDPEETQYF
CDR3nt: TGCGCCAGCAGCCAAGATCCCGAAGAGACCCAGTACTTC

abundance: NA
d_gene: TRBD2
j_gene: TRBJ2-2
v_gene: TRBV12-3/TRBV12-4
CDR3aa: CASTYTGLAGAQNTGELFF
CDR3nt: TGTGCCAGCACCTACACGGGACTAGCGGGGGCTCAAAACACCGGGGAGCTGTTTTTT

abundance: NA
d_gene: NA
j_gene: TRBJ1-1
v_gene: TRBV7-2
CDR3aa: CASSLGLQGTEAFF
CDR3nt: TGTGCCAGCAGCTTAGGCCTTCAGGGGACTGAAGCTTTCTTT

abundance: NA
d_gene: NA
j_gene: TRBJ2-5
v_gene: TRBV29-1
CDR3aa: CSVEEVSALKSEETQYF
CDR3nt: TGCAGCGTTGAAGAGGTGAGCGCCTTAAAGTCGGAGGAGACCCAGTACTTC

abundance: NA
d_gene: NA
j_gene: TRBJ2-3
v_gene: TRBV15
CDR3aa: CATSISGAVPDTQYF
CDR3nt: TGTGCCACCAGCATATCCGGGGCTGTCCCAGATACGCAGTATTTT

abundance: NA
d_gene: NA
j_gene: TRBJ2-3
v_gene: TRBV24-1
CDR3aa: CATSDPTGQTDTQYF
CDR3nt: TGTGCCACCAGTGATCCGACTGGACAGACAGATACGCAGTATTTT

abundance: NA
d_gene: TRBD2
j_gene: TRBJ2-1
v_gene: TRBV5-1
CDR3aa: CASSQRGTYNEQFF
CDR3nt: TGCGCCAGCAGCCAGCGGGGAACCTACAATGAGCAGTTCTTC

abundance: NA
d_gene: NA
j_gene: TRBJ2-7
v_gene: TRBV27
CDR3aa: CASSPDGQGGIEQYF
CDR3nt: TGTGCCAGCAGTCCCGACGGGCAGGGGGGCATCGAGCAGTACTTC

abundance: NA
d_gene: TRBD2
j_gene: TRBJ2-7
v_gene: TRBV27
CDR3aa: CASSPSLAGGGREQYF
CDR3nt: TGTGCCAGCAGTCCCTCCCTAGCGGGAGGGGGGCGAGAGCAGTACTTC

abundance: NA
d_gene: TRBD2
j_gene: TRBJ2-2
v_gene: TRBV15
CDR3aa: CATSRGVAGLAGAPKERGELFF
CDR3nt: TGTGCCACCAGCAGAGGGGTCGCGGGACTAGCGGGAGCCCCAAAGGAACGCGGGGAGCTGTTTTTT

abundance: few
d_gene: NA
j_gene: TRBJ2-7
v_gene: TRBV4-1
CDR3aa: CASSQEITGGIYEQYF
CDR3nt: TGCGCCAGCAGCCAAGAGATAACAGGTGGAATATACGAGCAGTACTTC

abundance: NA
d_gene: TRBD2
j_gene: TRBJ2-3
v_gene: TRBV6-5
CDR3aa: CASSYWGGSTDTQYF
CDR3nt: TGTGCCAGCAGTTACTGGGGGGGGTCCACAGATACGCAGTATTTT

abundance: NA
d_gene: NA
j_gene: TRBJ2-7
v_gene: TRBV27
CDR3aa: CVSSLEYSTDEQYF
CDR3nt: TGTGTCAGCAGTTTAGAGTACTCAACTGACGAGCAGTACTTC

abundance: few
d_gene: NA
j_gene: TRBJ2-4
v_gene: TRBV3-1
CDR3aa: CASSQERTAGIKNIQYF
CDR3nt: TGTGCCAGCAGCCAAGAAAGGACGGCCGGGATCAAAAACATTCAGTACTTC

abundance: few
d_gene: NA
j_gene: TRBJ1-2
v_gene: TRBV24-1
CDR3aa: CATSDNRVLDYGYTF
CDR3nt: TGTGCCACCAGTGACAACAGGGTTCTCGACTATGGCTACACCTTC

abundance: NA
d_gene: NA
j_gene: TRBJ2-7
v_gene: TRBV12-3/TRBV12-4
CDR3aa: CASSFRAGRIYEQYF
CDR3nt: TGTGCCAGCAGTTTTAGGGCGGGGAGAATCTACGAGCAGTACTTC

abundance: NA
d_gene: NA
j_gene: TRBJ1-2
v_gene: TRBV24-1
CDR3aa: CATSATSATNYGYTF
CDR3nt: TGTGCCACCAGTGCTACGTCAGCAACTAACTATGGCTACACCTTC

abundance: NA
d_gene: TRBD1
j_gene: TRBJ2-7
v_gene: TRBV7-6
CDR3aa: CASSSTGVHSYEQYF
CDR3nt: TGTGCCAGCAGCTCAACAGGGGTCCACTCCTACGAGCAGTACTTC

abundance: NA
d_gene: NA
j_gene: TRBJ2-1
v_gene: TRBV9
CDR3aa: CASSVEHGVNNEQFF
CDR3nt: TGTGCCAGCAGCGTAGAACACGGGGTCAACAATGAGCAGTTCTTC

abundance: once
d_gene: TRBD1
j_gene: TRBJ2-7
v_gene: TRBV12-3/TRBV12-4
CDR3aa: CASSLGGQGRYEQYF
CDR3nt: TGTGCCAGCAGTTTAGGGGGACAGGGGAGGTACGAGCAGTACTTC

abundance: NA
d_gene: TRBD2
j_gene: TRBJ2-5
v_gene: TRBV13
CDR3aa: CASSLGQREAPYNEQYF
CDR3nt: TGTGCCAGCAGCTTAGGCCAACGGGAGGCCCCCTACAATGAGCAGTACTTC

abundance: many
d_gene: NA
j_gene: TRBJ2-5
v_gene: TRBV29-1
CDR3aa: CSVEVQRETQYF
CDR3nt: TGCAGCGTTGAAGTCCAGAGAGAGACCCAGTACTTC

abundance: NA
d_gene: NA
j_gene: TRBJ1-2
v_gene: TRBV7-9
CDR3aa: CASSFYDSYYGHTF
CDR3nt: TGTGCCAGCAGCTTTTACGACTCCTACTATGGCCACACCTTC

abundance: once
d_gene: TRBD1
j_gene: TRBJ1-1
v_gene: TRBV9
CDR3aa: CASSVEPRQGPTEAFF
CDR3nt: TGTGCCAGCAGCGTAGAACCCAGACAGGGCCCCACTGAAGCTTTCTTT

abundance: NA
d_gene: TRBD2
j_gene: TRBJ2-4
v_gene: TRBV29-1
CDR3aa: CSVEVSRGGTKAKNIQYF
CDR3nt: TGCAGCGTTGAAGTCTCGCGGGGGGGCACCAAAGCCAAAAACATTCAGTACTTC

abundance: NA
d_gene: TRBD1
j_gene: TRBJ2-7
v_gene: TRBV5-1
CDR3aa: CASSFTAGGHEQYF
CDR3nt: TGCGCCAGCAGCTTCACTGCAGGGGGCCACGAGCAGTACTTC

abundance: NA
d_gene: NA
j_gene: TRBJ1-5
v_gene: TRBV2
CDR3aa: CASSEDGRDQPQHF
CDR3nt: TGTGCCAGCAGTGAAGATGGCAGGGATCAGCCCCAGCATTTT

abundance: few
d_gene: NA
j_gene: TRBJ2-7
v_gene: TRBV6-2/TRBV6-3
CDR3aa: CARSLAGVKVYEQYF
CDR3nt: TGTGCCCGCAGCCTCGCAGGGGTTAAAGTCTACGAGCAGTACTTC

abundance: few
d_gene: NA
j_gene: TRBJ2-4
v_gene: TRBV28
CDR3aa: CASRAGGFKNIQYF
CDR3nt: TGTGCCAGCAGAGCCGGCGGATTCAAAAACATTCAGTACTTC

abundance: NA
d_gene: NA
j_gene: TRBJ2-5
v_gene: TRBV12-3/TRBV12-4
CDR3aa: CASRAKLVSETQYF
CDR3nt: TGTGCCAGCAGGGCGAAACTAGTTTCGGAGACCCAGTACTTC

abundance: few
d_gene: TRBD1
j_gene: TRBJ2-1
v_gene: TRBV6-1
CDR3aa: CASRRDRVDEQFF
CDR3nt: TGTGCCAGCAGGCGGGACAGGGTTGATGAGCAGTTCTTC

abundance: NA
d_gene: TRBD2
j_gene: TRBJ2-3
v_gene: TRBV28
CDR3aa: CASSVRLAGGGTDTQYF
CDR3nt: TGTGCCAGCAGTGTGAGACTAGCGGGAGGAGGCACAGATACGCAGTATTTT

abundance: NA
d_gene: NA
j_gene: TRBJ2-2
v_gene: TRBV11-3
CDR3aa: CASSLQTNTGELFF
CDR3nt: TGTGCCAGCAGCTTGCAGACGAACACCGGGGAGCTGTTTTTT

abundance: NA
d_gene: TRBD1
j_gene: TRBJ2-1
v_gene: TRBV2
CDR3aa: CASSGGTGDNEQFF
CDR3nt: TGTGCCAGCAGTGGAGGGACAGGGGACAATGAGCAGTTCTTC

abundance: few
d_gene: NA
j_gene: TRBJ1-6
v_gene: TRBV7-3
CDR3aa: CASSITGNSPLHF
CDR3nt: TGTGCCAGCAGCATTACAGGGAATTCACCCCTCCACTTT

abundance: NA
d_gene: NA
j_gene: TRBJ2-1
v_gene: TRBV15
CDR3aa: CATSSGDTGKQFF
CDR3nt: TGTGCCACCAGCAGCGGGGATACAGGAAAGCAGTTCTTC

abundance: few
d_gene: NA
j_gene: TRBJ2-5
v_gene: TRBV4-2
CDR3aa: CASSQVRGRGTQYF
CDR3nt: TGTGCCAGCAGCCAAGTCCGGGGCCGGGGGACCCAGTACTTC